These T cell receptor beta chains were read from a single sample in a study of T cell responses to AZD1222 COVID-19 vaccine. The protocol was immunoSEQ multiplex PCR, while the TCRdb copy is restricted to in-frame clones and leaves out a portion. The data contain under 80,000 clones, about 87% of them singletons. Sequenced here: peripheral blood, sampled on day 0 of AZD1222 vaccination. Every receptor here comes from an adult in good health. Both conserved end residues are part of each CDR3. D genes are given only for firm matches. Size is omitted from some rows. Given values are once, few, many or a class for expanded clones.

>12|NA|TRBV19|TRBJ2-7|TRBD1
TGTGCCAGTAGTGGACAGGGAGACGAGCAGTACTTC
CASSGQGDEQYF
>14|NA|TRBV27|TRBJ2-7|TRBD2
TGTGCCAGCAGAAGGACTAGCGCAACCTACGAGCAGTACTTC
CASRRTSATYEQYF
>14|NA|TRBV27|TRBJ1-6|TRBD1
TGTGCCAGCAGGCCCGGGACAGCTACTTCACCCCTCCACTTT
CASRPGTATSPLHF
>16|NA|TRBV3-1/TRBV3-2|TRBJ2-3|NA
TGTGCCAGCAGCCAGCCCGACATACCAATCACAGATACGCAGTATTTT
CASSQPDIPITDTQYF
>11|NA|TRBV6-5|TRBJ2-5|NA
TGTGCCAGCATGGGGGGAGAGACCCAGTACTTC
CASMGGETQYF
>16|NA|TRBV5-6|TRBJ2-3|TRBD2
TGTGCCAGCAGCTATCGTGGCGGGGGGGCCCCAGATACGCAGTATTTT
CASSYRGGGAPDTQYF
>14|NA|TRBV5-4|TRBJ1-4|NA
TGTGCCAGCAGCCCACAGGGAAGGAGTGAAAAACTGTTTTTT
CASSPQGRSEKLFF
>14|NA|TRBV19|TRBJ2-7|NA
TGTGCCAGTGATTCGACGGCCCATCGACACGAGCAGTACTTC
CASDSTAHRHEQYF
>15|NA|TRBV7-7|TRBJ1-6|NA
TGTGCTAGAGCCCCCGTGGGTGCCTATAATTCACCCCTCCACTTT
CARAPVGAYNSPLHF
>13|NA|TRBV20-1|TRBJ2-1|TRBD2
TGCAGTGCTAGTCTAGCGGGAAAACATGAGCAGTTCTTC
CSASLAGKHEQFF
>17|NA|TRBV7-3|TRBJ2-3|TRBD2
TGTGCCAGCAGCTTAACCTGGCGGGAGGGCCTTGGGGATACGCAGTATTTT
CASSLTWREGLGDTQYF
>11|few|TRBV27|TRBJ2-5|NA
TGTGCCAGCAGTGACGGGGGGACCCAGTACTTC
CASSDGGTQYF
>17|NA|TRBV28|TRBJ1-1|TRBD1
TGTGCCAGCAGTTTCCCTAGACAGGGAATCATGAACACTGAAGCTTTCTTT
CASSFPRQGIMNTEAFF
>17|NA|TRBV5-1|TRBJ2-2|NA
TGCGCCAGCAGCTCGATAATTGGGGGACCGAACACCGGGGAGCTGTTTTTT
CASSSIIGGPNTGELFF
>14|NA|TRBV7-8|TRBJ1-5|NA
TGTGCCAGCAGCCCCTCGGGGATTTATCAGCCCCAGCATTTT
CASSPSGIYQPQHF
>13|NA|TRBV7-6|TRBJ2-7|NA
TGTGCCAGCAGCCAACAGGAGACCGGCGAGCAGTACTTC
CASSQQETGEQYF
>16|NA|TRBV5-6|TRBJ1-1|NA
TGTGCCAGCAGCTTCAGATGGGACGCGCAGGGCACTGAAGCTTTCTTT
CASSFRWDAQGTEAFF
>17|NA|TRBV5-5|TRBJ2-1|TRBD2
TGTGCCAGCAGCTTGAATTTTGATACTAGCGGGTACAATGAGCAGTTCTTC
CASSLNFDTSGYNEQFF
>13|NA|TRBV5-4|TRBJ1-4|TRBD1
TGTGCCAGCAGGGGACAGGGCAGTGAAAAACTGTTTTTT
CASRGQGSEKLFF
>11|NA|TRBV13|TRBJ1-1|NA
TGTGCCAGCAGCTTTAACACTGAAGCTTTCTTT
CASSFNTEAFF
>17|NA|TRBV19|TRBJ2-7|TRBD1
TGTGCCAGTTCATCCGGGACAGGGGGCTGGGGAACCTACGAGCAGTACTTC
CASSSGTGGWGTYEQYF
>15|NA|TRBV10-3|TRBJ1-5|TRBD1
TGTGCCATCAGTGAGGAGACAGGGTTGATTCAGCCCCAGCATTTT
CAISEETGLIQPQHF